A single sample is the source of the 30 T cell receptor beta chains below, sequenced in a study of spatial heterogeneity in lung cancer. MiXCR, run by TCRdb on the 5' RACE reads, gives a single entry per CDR3 protein. The table includes over 85,000 distinct CDR3 sequences, roughly a fifth detected once. Time point meaning: blood at routine non-recurrence follow-up after resection. This specimen was PBMCs, taken at follow-up. The receptors were gathered from a male donor with early-stage non-small cell lung cancer.

This chain connects TRBV11-3 to TRBJ2-5; perhaps D is TRBD1 or TRBD2 (5 bases each). The CDR3 is 15 amino acids. The ends were cut back, 5 bases at V and 1 base at J, with 14 bases in the middle. Germline CDR1 SGHNT, CDR2 YENEEA. CDR3 sequence reads: CASSPGTESQETQYF. The CDR3 DNA reads TGTGCCAGCAGCCCCGGGACCGAATCCCAAGAGACCCAGTACTTC.

This clonotype was seen a single time. V usage is TRBV4-3 and J usage is TRBJ2-1; no firm D call. V dropped 3 bases and J dropped 7 bases, with 16 bases sitting between them. Germline V gene data show CDR1 as LGHNA and CDR2 as YSLEER. This CDR3 is 15 amino acids long. For the CDR3, the DNA is TGCGCCAGCAGCCAGGACGCCTCATCGAAGAATGAGCAGTTCTTC. Translating it yields CASSQDASSKNEQFF.

In its sample, this clonotype was seen a few times. The chain joins TRBV27 to TRBJ2-2, with 9 bases that match TRBD2. Losses at the gene ends were 3 bases for V and 5 bases for J; bases not matched to a gene: 4. This CDR3 is built from 15 residues. Per the germline V gene, CDR1 is MNHEY and CDR2 is SMNVEV (reference sequence). The CDR3 sequence is CASSFQTSGTGELFF. CDR3 DNA sequence: TGTGCCAGCAGTTTCCAGACTAGCGGAACCGGGGAGCTGTTTTTT.

The table lists this clonotype with a few counts. This chain links TRBV3-1 with TRBJ2-5, with D hard to call. V lost 2 bases and J lost 5, with 12 bases in between. CDR1 and CDR2 (germline): LGHDT, YNNKEL (reference sequence). There are 14 residues in the CDR3. The CDR3 sequence is CASSQRTPQETQYF. CDR3 sequence (DNA): TGTGCCAGCAGCCAAAGGACGCCGCAGGAGACCCAGTACTTC.

CDR3 bases: TGTGCCAGCAGTCCTAGCGGGGGGGCCCATGAGCAGTTCTTC. Translating gives CASSPSGGAHEQFF. The V gene is TRBV6-5, the J gene TRBJ2-1, with 12 bases that match TRBD2. With 5 bases clipped from V and 8 bases from J, the junction kept 4 bases outside the gene matches. CDR1 is MNHEY, CDR2 SVGAGI, per germline. This CDR3 spans 14 amino acids.

V and J are TRBV5-1 and TRBJ2-5, with TRBD1 as a possible D gene (6 bases). This CDR3 contains 16 residues. The germline gives CDR1 SGHRS, CDR2 YFSETQ. The ends were cut back, 4 bases at V and 3 bases at J, with 19 bases in the middle. This chain's CDR3 is CASSQNPTGQKETQYF. CDR3 coding DNA: TGCGCCAGCAGCCAAAACCCAACCGGACAGAAAGAGACCCAGTACTTC.

The rearrangement uses TRBV15 and TRBJ1-1, with TRBD1 matching over 9 bases. Trimming took 9 bases from V and 1 from J; bases not matched to a gene: 3. Germline V gene data show CDR1 as LNHNV and CDR2 as YYDKDF (reference sequence). The CDR3 totals 13 residues. CDR3 nucleotide sequence: TGTGCCACTCGGACAGGGGAGAACACTGAAGCTTTCTTT. Residues: CATRTGENTEAFF. Looking up the rest from reference TRBV15 and TRBJ1-1 gives the full variable domain: DAMVIQNPRYQVTQFGKPVTLSCSQTLNHNVMYWYQQKSSQAPKLLFHYYDKDFNNEADTPDNFQSRRPNTSFCFLDIRSPGLGDTAMYLCATRTGENTEAFFGQGTRLTVV.

This chain joins TRBV27 and TRBJ1-5; no clear D gene. This CDR3 has 13 amino acids. V lost 9 bases and J lost 2, with 11 bases in between. Germline values: CDR1 MNHEY, CDR2 SMNVEV (reference sequence). CDR3 bases: TGTGCCAGTACAGCGGCACGCAATCAGCCCCAGCATTTT. Protein sequence: CASTAARNQPQHF.

This clonotype was counted only a few times. The chain couples TRBV9 to TRBJ1-5, with 7 bases that match TRBD1. Germline-derived CDR1 and CDR2 are SGDLS and YYNGEE. With 2 bases clipped from V and 3 bases from J, the junction kept 2 bases outside the gene matches. CDR3 length: 14 amino acids. The CDR3 protein is CASSVGQANQPQHF. The DNA of the CDR3 is TGTGCCAGCAGCGTTGGACAGGCCAATCAGCCCCAGCATTTT.

This clonotype was detected many times. V and J are TRBV5-1 and TRBJ1-2; no firm D call. The V gene lost 5 bases and the J gene lost 8 bases, with 16 bases spanning the gap. The CDR3 extends over 13 amino acids. Germline CDR1 and CDR2: SGHRS and YFSETQ. The CDR3 region is CASSPLYNSGYTF. CDR3 DNA sequence: TGCGCCAGCAGTCCTCTTTACAATAGCGGCTACACCTTC.

This clonotype was seen ten or more times. The V call is TRBV6-6, the J call TRBJ2-7, with 8 bases fitting TRBD1. CDR3 length: 14 amino acids. CDR1 and CDR2 from the germline V gene are MNHNY and SVGAGI (reference sequence). With 6 bases clipped from V and 6 bases from J, the junction kept 10 bases outside the gene matches. The CDR3 coding sequence is TGTGCCAGCAGCCTCAGAGCAGGGGGCGGCGAGCAGTACGTC. It translates to CASSLRAGGGEQYV.

This chain links TRBV3-1 with TRBJ2-3, with TRBD2 matching over 12 bases. Germline assignment: CDR1 LGHDT and CDR2 YNNKEL (reference sequence). V dropped 0 bases and J dropped 4; count of bases not matched to a gene: 8. CDR3 length: 18 amino acids. For the CDR3, the DNA is TGTGCCAGCAGCCAAGAAGCTAGCGGGAGGGGGTTCGCAGATACGCAGTATTTT. Protein: CASSQEASGRGFADTQYF.

This clonotype was counted at least ten times. The chain links TRBV12-3 or TRBV12-4 to TRBJ1-2, with D unresolved. The CDR3 covers 13 residues. V gave up 4 bases and J gave up 6 bases, with 12 bases separating them. The CDR3 region is CASSSLSRDGYTF. The CDR3 DNA sequence: TGTGCCAGCAGTTCCCTCAGTAGAGATGGCTACACCTTC.

This clonotype came up many times. This chain uses TRBV19 with TRBJ2-2; tentative D call: TRBD2 (5 bases). The CDR3 length is 13 residues. Germline-derived CDR1 and CDR2 are LNHDA and SQIVND (reference sequence). V lost 1 base and J 7 bases, leaving 7 bases between the germline ends. Here the CDR3 reads CASSIAGGGELFF. DNA of the CDR3: TGTGCCAGTAGTATAGCCGGAGGCGGGGAGCTGTTTTTT.

The chain is built from TRBV14 and TRBJ1-3, with unresolved D. The CDR3 length is 14 residues. Germline CDR1 and CDR2: SGHDN and FVKESK. V gave up 3 bases and J gave up 4 bases, with 10 bases separating them. For the CDR3, the DNA is TGTGCCAGCAGCCAGGCGATGTCCGGAAACACCATATATTTT. It translates to CASSQAMSGNTIYF.

This clonotype was seen only a few times. CDR3 region: CATSDPGGYGETQYF. CDR3 nucleotide sequence: TGTGCCACCAGTGACCCTGGAGGATATGGAGAGACCCAGTACTTC. This chain joins TRBV24-1 and TRBJ2-5; weak D call: TRBD2 (5 bases). V shed 4 bases and J shed 4 bases, with 15 bases lying between them. Per germline, CDR1 KGHDR and CDR2 SFDVKD. This CDR3 region has 15 residues.

V and J are TRBV7-8 and TRBJ2-3; D may be TRBD1 (5 bases). Trimming stripped 1 base from V and 4 bases from J, with 18 bases between. The CDR3 covers 17 residues. The germline V gene has CDR1 SGHVS and CDR2 FQNEAQ. The CDR3, as DNA: TGTGCCAGCAGCTTAGAGCTGCAGGGTCCAATCCCAGATACGCAGTATTTT. Its protein product is CASSLELQGPIPDTQYF.

The V gene is TRBV3-1, the J gene TRBJ2-1, with D tentatively TRBD2 (5 bases). Trimming took 5 bases from V and 4 from J, leaving 15 bases between them. Germline V lookup: CDR1 LGHDT, CDR2 YNNKEL (reference sequence). CDR3 length: 15 amino acids. CDR3 in amino acids: CASSARSGGYNEQFF. The CDR3 DNA reads as TGTGCCAGCAGCGCAAGATCAGGAGGATACAATGAGCAGTTCTTC.

The V call is TRBV20-1, the J call TRBJ1-3; 9 bases line up with TRBD1. Germline CDR1 DFQATT, CDR2 SNEGSKA (reference sequence). CDR3 length: 14 residues. The V gene end was trimmed by 5 bases and the J gene end by 5 bases; junction bases not matched to a gene: 7. CDR3 coding DNA: TGCAGTGCTGATACCGGACAGGGGAGAAACACCATATATTTT. This sequence encodes CSADTGQGRNTIYF.

The chain couples TRBV7-2 to TRBJ2-5; TRBD2 agrees at 8 bases. The CDR3 runs to 18 residues. Germline-derived CDR1 and CDR2 are SGHTA and FQGNSA. The V and J ends lost 1 base and 1 base, in that order; junction bases with no gene match: 11. CDR3 coding DNA: TGTGCCAGCAGCTTAGGGGTGACGGCGGGGGGATTCCAAGAGACCCAGTACTTC. It encodes CASSLGVTAGGFQETQYF.

In its sample, this clonotype was seen a few times. CDR3 loop: CASSLVSGGGETQYF. CDR3 coding DNA: TGTGCCAGCAGCTTAGTTAGCGGGGGAGGCGAGACCCAGTACTTC. The V and J genes are TRBV7-2 and TRBJ2-5, with 9 bases matching TRBD2. The germline V gene has CDR1 SGHTA and CDR2 FQGNSA. The CDR3 sequence is 15 residues long. With 1 base clipped from V and 5 bases from J, the junction kept 5 bases outside the gene matches.

The chain recombines TRBV20-1 with TRBJ1-5; 7 positions agree with TRBD1. Germline CDR1 DFQATT, CDR2 SNEGSKA (reference sequence). This CDR3 has 14 amino acids. The V segment lost 5 bases and the J segment 5 bases; nucleotides outside the gene matches: 9. Here the CDR3 reads CSAAETGPYQPQHF. In nucleotides, the CDR3 is TGCAGTGCTGCCGAGACAGGGCCGTATCAGCCCCAGCATTTT.

This sequence joins TRBV6-2 or TRBV6-3 and TRBJ2-1; no definite D call. Germline V lookup: CDR1 MNHEY, CDR2 SVGEGT. The CDR3 has 13 amino acids. V lost 5 bases to trimming and J lost 10 bases, with 15 bases between them. DNA for the CDR3: TGTGCCAGCAGTCTCGGACCCTTTCTGGAGCAGTTCTTC. Encoded protein: CASSLGPFLEQFF.

V gene TRBV4-1 combines with J gene TRBJ2-7, with 11 bases lining up with TRBD2. Germline CDR1 reads MGHRA; CDR2 reads YSYEKL. The CDR3 has 15 amino acids. V shed 2 bases and J 3 bases; nucleotides not matched to a gene: 3. CDR3 amino acids: CASSQPTSGNYEQYF. The CDR3 region has the DNA TGCGCCAGCAGCCAACCGACTAGCGGGAACTACGAGCAGTACTTC.

This clonotype was found a few times. The chain has TRBV6-1 and TRBJ1-1, with D unresolved. This CDR3 region has 14 residues. V was clipped by 6 bases and J by 4 bases, with 15 bases between them. Germline V gene sequence: CDR1 MNHNS, CDR2 SASEGT. CDR3 sequence: CASRLYLRGTEAFF. Written as DNA, the CDR3 is TGTGCCAGCAGGTTGTACCTGAGAGGCACTGAAGCTTTCTTT.

The chain carries TRBV5-1 and TRBJ1-1, with 8 bases fitting TRBD1. The V and J ends lost 2 bases and 4 bases, in that order; junction bases with no gene match: 4. This CDR3 region has 14 residues. The V gene's germline CDR1 is SGHRS and CDR2 YFSETQ. Written as DNA, the CDR3 is TGCGCCAGCAGCTTCGGACAGGGAGGCACTGAAGCTTTCTTT. Amino acid sequence: CASSFGQGGTEAFF.

This clonotype was seen a handful of times. The chain carries TRBV7-2 and TRBJ2-2, with a weak D call TRBD2 (6 bases). Deletions cut 5 bases from V and 4 bases from J, with 17 bases between. CDR3 length: 16 residues. Germline V gene lookup returns CDR1 SGHTA and CDR2 FQGNSA. This chain's CDR3 is CASSEEGLGTTGELFF. CDR3 bases: TGTGCCAGCAGCGAAGAGGGACTCGGAACCACCGGGGAGCTGTTTTTT. The full variable domain, in which reference TRBV7-2 and TRBJ2-2 provide the parts outside the CDR3, is GAGVSQSPSNKVTEKGKDVELRCDPISGHTALYWYRQSLGQGLEFLIYFQGNSAPDKSGLPSDRFSAERTGGSVSTLTIQRTQQEDSAVYLCASSEEGLGTTGELFFGEGSRLTVL.

This clonotype was seen more than once but under ten times. The CDR3 DNA is TGCAGTGCTAGAGATCTTTGGACAGCTCTCACCCCCCAGCATTTT. This codes for CSARDLWTALTPQHF. This chain uses TRBV20-1 with TRBJ1-5, with D maybe TRBD1 (6 bases). The V end lost 0 bases, the J end lost 10 bases, and 19 bases lay between the germline ends. Germline V lookup: CDR1 DFQATT, CDR2 SNEGSKA (reference sequence). The CDR3 covers 15 residues.

The table lists this clonotype with a count of one. The chain has TRBV29-1 and TRBJ2-7, with D possibly matching TRBD1 (5 bases). CDR3 length: 14 amino acids. The germline V gene has CDR1 SQVTM and CDR2 ANQGSEA. The V and J ends lost 6 bases and 5 bases respectively, with 20 bases between them. This chain's CDR3 is CSVLMGQGKHEQYF. In DNA, the CDR3 is TGCAGCGTCCTAATGGGGCAGGGAAAGCACGAGCAGTACTTC.

V is TRBV5-6 and J is TRBJ2-7, with D uncertain. V lost 1 base to trimming and J lost 0 bases, with 8 bases between them. This CDR3 comprises 14 residues. Germline lookup yields CDR1 SGHDT and CDR2 YYEEEE. CDR3 nucleotides: TGTGCCAGCAGCTTGAGGTCGTACTCCTACGAGCAGTACTTC. It encodes CASSLRSYSYEQYF.